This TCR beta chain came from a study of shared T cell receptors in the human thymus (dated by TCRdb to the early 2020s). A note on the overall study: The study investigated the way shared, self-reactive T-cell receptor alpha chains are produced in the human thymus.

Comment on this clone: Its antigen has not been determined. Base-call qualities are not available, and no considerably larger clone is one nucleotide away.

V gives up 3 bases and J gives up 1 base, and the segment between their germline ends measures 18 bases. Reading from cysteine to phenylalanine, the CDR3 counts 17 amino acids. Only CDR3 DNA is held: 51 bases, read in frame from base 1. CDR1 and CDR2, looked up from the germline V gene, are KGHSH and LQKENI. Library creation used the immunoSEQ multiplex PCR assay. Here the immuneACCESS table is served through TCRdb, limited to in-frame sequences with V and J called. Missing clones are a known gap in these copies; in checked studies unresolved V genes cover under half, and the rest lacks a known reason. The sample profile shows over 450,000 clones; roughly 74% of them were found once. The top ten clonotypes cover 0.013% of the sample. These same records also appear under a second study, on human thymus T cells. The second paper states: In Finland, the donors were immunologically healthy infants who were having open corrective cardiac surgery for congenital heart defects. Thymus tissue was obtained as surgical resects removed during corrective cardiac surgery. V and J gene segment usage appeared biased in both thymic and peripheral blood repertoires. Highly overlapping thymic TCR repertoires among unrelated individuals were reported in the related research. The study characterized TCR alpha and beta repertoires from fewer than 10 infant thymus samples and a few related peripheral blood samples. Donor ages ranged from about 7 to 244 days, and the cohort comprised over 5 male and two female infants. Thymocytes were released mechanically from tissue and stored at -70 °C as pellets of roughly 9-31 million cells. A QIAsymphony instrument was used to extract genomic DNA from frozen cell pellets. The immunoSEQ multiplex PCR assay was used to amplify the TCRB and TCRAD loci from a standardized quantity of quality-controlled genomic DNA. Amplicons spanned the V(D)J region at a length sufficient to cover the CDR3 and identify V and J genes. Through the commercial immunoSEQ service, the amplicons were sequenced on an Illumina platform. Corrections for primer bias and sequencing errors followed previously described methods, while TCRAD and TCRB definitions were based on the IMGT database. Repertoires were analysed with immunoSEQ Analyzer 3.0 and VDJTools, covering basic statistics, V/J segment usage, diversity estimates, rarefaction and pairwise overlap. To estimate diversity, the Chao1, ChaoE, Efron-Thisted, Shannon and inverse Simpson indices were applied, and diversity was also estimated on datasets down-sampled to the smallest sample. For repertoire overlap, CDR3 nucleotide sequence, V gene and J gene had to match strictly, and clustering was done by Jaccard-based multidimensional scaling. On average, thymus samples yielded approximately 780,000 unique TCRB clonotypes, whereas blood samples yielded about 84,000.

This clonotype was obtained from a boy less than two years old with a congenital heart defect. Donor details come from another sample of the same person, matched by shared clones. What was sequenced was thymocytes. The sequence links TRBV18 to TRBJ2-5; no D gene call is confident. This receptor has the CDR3 CASSPHRAPEPQETQYF. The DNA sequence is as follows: TGTGCCAGCTCACCTCATAGAGCCCCGGAGCCCCAAGAGACCCAGTACTTC. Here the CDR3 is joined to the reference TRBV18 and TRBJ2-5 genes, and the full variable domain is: NAGVMQNPRHLVRRRGQEARLRCSPMKGHSHVYWYRQLPEEGLKFMVYLQKENIIDESGMPKERFSAEFPKEGPSILRIQQVVRGDSAAYFCASSPHRAPEPQETQYFGPGTRLLVL.